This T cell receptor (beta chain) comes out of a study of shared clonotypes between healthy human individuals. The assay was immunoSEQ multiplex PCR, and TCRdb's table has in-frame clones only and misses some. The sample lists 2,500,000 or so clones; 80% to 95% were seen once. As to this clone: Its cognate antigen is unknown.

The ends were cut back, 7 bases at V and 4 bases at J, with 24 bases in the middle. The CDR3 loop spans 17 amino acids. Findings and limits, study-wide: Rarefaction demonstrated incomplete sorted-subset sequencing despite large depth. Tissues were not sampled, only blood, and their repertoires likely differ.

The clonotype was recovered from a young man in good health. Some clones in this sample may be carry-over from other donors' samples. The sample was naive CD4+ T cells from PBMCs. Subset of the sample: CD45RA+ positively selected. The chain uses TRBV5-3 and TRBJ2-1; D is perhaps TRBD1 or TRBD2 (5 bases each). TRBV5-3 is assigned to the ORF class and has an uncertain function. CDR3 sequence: CARPGPRPTSVYNEQFF. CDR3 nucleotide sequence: TGTGCCAGACCGGGACCCCGACCCACCAGTGTTTACAATGAGCAGTTCTTC.